This T cell receptor beta chain appears in the sequencing data of a study of T cells in pancreatic ductal adenocarcinoma. General study results and limits: Tumor-versus-blood clonality comparisons may be biased toward lower tumor diversity. Blood clonality (roughly 0.067) did not differ significantly from tumor (roughly 0.1). Blood had more productive templates and roughly 8-fold more unique clonotypes than tumor. Results skew toward the minority of patients with early-stage disease.

As concerns this clone: Its specificity is not known.

CDR1 SGHTA and CDR2 FQGNSA come from the germline V gene. CDR3 length: 16 amino acids. Losses at the gene ends were 8 bases for V and 1 base for J; bases not matched to a gene: 12. The method was immunoSEQ multiplex PCR; TCRdb's version includes in-frame clones alone and lacks a portion of them. Seen here are about 97,000 clones, roughly 96% observed once, and the top ten hold around 2.9%. Selected pancreatic ductal adenocarcinoma patients had undergone surgery without neoadjuvant therapy. The sequencing input was PBMCs. The sequence came from a human donor with pancreatic ductal adenocarcinoma. The chain couples TRBV7-2 to TRBJ2-3, with 7 nucleotides matching TRBD1. DNA for the CDR3: TGTGCCAGCCGGCAGGGCGGGCAGGGGGGCACAGATACGCAGTATTTT. Translating it yields CASRQGGQGGTDTQYF.